Sequencing of this T cell receptor (beta chain) was carried out in a study of blood T cells in healthy people across ages. This clonotype was counted only a few times. A J-beta primer mix and a sample-barcoded 5' primer were used in a second PCR of roughly 7 to 12 cycles. MiXCR, run by TCRdb on the 5' RACE reads, gives a single entry per CDR3 protein. Of 450,000 to 650,000 distinct CDR3 sequences listed, around 24% are singletons. The CDR3 loop spans 12 amino acids. The V and J ends lost 6 bases and 4 bases respectively, with 9 bases between them. These data also formed part of another study, on T cells of mothers and their children.

This sequence was found in a boy aged 10-17 years in good health. Sequenced: blood. The chain recombines TRBV12-3 or TRBV12-4 with TRBJ2-5; the D gene is possibly TRBD1 (5 bases). CDR3 in amino acids: CASRGPGETQYF. The CDR3 nucleotides read TGTGCCAGCAGGGGGCCAGGAGAGACCCAGTACTTC.